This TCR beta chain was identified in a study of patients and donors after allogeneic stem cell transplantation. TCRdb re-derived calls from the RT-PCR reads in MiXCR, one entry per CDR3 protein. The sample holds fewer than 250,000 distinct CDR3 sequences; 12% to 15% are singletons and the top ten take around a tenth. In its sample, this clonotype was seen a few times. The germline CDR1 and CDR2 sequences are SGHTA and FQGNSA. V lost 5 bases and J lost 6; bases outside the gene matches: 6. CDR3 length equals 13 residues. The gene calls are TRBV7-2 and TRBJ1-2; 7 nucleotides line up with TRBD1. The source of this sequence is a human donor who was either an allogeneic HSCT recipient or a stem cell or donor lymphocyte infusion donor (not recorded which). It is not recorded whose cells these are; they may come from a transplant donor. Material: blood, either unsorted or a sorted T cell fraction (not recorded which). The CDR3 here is CASSVTGRDGYTF. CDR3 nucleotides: TGTGCCAGCAGCGTGACAGGGAGAGATGGCTACACCTTC.